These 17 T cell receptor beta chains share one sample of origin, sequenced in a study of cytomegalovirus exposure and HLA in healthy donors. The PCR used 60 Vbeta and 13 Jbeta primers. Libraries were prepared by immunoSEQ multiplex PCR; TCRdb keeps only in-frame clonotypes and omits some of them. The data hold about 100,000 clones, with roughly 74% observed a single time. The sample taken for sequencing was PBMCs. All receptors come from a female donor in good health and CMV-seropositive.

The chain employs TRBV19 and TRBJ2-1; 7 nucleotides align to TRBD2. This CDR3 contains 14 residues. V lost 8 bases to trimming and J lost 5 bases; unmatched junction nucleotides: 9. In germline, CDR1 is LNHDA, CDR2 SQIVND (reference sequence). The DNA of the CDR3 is TGTGCCAGTCGTACCGGGACTATAAACAATGAGCAGTTCTTC. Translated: CASRTGTINNEQFF.

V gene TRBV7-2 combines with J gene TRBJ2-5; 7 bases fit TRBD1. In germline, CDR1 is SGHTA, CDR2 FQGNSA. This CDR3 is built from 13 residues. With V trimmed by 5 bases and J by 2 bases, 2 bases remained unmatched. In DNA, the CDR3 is TGTGCCAGCAGCCGGGACAGACAAGAGACCCAGTACTTC. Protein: CASSRDRQETQYF.

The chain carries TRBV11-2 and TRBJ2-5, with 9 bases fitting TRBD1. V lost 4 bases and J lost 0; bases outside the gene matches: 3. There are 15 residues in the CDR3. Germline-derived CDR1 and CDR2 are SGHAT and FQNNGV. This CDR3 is CASSSDRGYQETQYF. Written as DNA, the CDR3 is TGTGCCAGCAGCTCGGACAGGGGTTACCAAGAGACCCAGTACTTC.

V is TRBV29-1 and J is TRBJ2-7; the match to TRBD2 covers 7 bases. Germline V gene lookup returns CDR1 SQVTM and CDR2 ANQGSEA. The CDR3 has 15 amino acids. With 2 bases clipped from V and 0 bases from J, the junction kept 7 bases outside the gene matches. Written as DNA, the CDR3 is TGCAGCGTTGAATCGGGACTACCAAGCTCCTACGAGCAGTACTTC. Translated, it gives CSVESGLPSSYEQYF.

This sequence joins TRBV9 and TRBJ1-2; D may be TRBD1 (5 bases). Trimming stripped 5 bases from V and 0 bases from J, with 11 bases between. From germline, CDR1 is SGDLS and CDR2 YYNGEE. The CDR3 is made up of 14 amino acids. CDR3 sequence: CASSPEGPNYGYTF. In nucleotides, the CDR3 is TGTGCCAGCAGTCCGGAGGGGCCTAACTATGGCTACACCTTC. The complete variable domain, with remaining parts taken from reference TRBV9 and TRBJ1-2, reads DSGVTQTPKHLITATGQRVTLRCSPRSGDLSVYWYQQSLDQGLQFLIQYYNGEERAKGNILERFSAQQFPDLHSELNLSSLELGDSALYFCASSPEGPNYGYTFGSGTRLTVV.

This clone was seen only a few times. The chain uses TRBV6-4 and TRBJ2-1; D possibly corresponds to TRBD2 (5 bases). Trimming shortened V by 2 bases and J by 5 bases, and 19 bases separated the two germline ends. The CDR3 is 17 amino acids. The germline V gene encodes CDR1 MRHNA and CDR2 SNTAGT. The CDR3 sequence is CASSDPDPEVTHNEQFF. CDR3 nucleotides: TGTGCCAGCAGTGACCCGGACCCGGAGGTCACACACAATGAGCAGTTCTTC.

Written as DNA, the CDR3 is TGCGCCAGCAGCCAAGAGAGGGGACAGTCACATGAAAAACTGTTTTTT. Translating gives CASSQERGQSHEKLFF. This chain uses TRBV4-3 with TRBJ1-4, with 7 bases lining up with TRBD1. Per germline, CDR1 LGHNA and CDR2 YSLEER. V dropped 0 bases and J dropped 6; count of bases not matched to a gene: 7. The CDR3 consists of 16 residues.

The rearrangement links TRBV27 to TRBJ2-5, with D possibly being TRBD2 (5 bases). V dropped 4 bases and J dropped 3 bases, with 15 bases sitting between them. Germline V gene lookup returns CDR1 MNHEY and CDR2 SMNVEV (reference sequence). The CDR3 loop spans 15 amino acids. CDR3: CASSSPRTGKETQYF. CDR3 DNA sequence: TGTGCCAGCAGTTCGCCGAGGACGGGAAAAGAGACCCAGTACTTC.

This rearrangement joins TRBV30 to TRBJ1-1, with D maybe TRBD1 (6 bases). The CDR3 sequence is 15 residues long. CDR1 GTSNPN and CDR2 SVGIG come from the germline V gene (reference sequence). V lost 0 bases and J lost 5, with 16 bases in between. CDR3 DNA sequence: TGTGCCTGGAGTGTACGGTGGGGGCTGAGGACTGAAGCTTTCTTT. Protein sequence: CAWSVRWGLRTEAFF. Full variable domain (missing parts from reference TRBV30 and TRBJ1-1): SQTIHQWPATLVQPVGSPLSLECTVEGTSNPNLYWYRQAAGRGLQLLFYSVGIGQISSEVPQNLSASRPQDRQFILSSKKLLLSDSGFYLCAWSVRWGLRTEAFFGQGTRLTVV.

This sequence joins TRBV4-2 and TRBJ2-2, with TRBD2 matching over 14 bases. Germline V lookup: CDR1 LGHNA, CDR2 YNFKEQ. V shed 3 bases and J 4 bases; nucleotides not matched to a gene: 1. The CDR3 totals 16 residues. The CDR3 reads CASSHGTSGGTGELFF. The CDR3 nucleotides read TGTGCCAGCAGCCACGGGACTAGCGGGGGCACCGGGGAGCTGTTTTTT.

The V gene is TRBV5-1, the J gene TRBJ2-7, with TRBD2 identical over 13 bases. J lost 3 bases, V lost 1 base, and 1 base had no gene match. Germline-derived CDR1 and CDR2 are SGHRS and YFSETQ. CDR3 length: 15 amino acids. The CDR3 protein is CASSLTSGGGYEQYF. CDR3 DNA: TGCGCCAGCAGCTTGACTAGCGGGGGGGGCTACGAGCAGTACTTC.

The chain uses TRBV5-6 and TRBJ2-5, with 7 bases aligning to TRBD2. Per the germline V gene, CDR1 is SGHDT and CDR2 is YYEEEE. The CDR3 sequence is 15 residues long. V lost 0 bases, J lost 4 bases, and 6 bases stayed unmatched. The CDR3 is CASSLAAGVSETQYF. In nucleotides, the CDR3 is TGTGCCAGCAGCTTGGCGGCGGGAGTCTCAGAGACCCAGTACTTC.

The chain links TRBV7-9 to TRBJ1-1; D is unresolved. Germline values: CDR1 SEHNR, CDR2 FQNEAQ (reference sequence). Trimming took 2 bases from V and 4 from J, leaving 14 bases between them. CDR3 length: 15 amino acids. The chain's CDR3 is CASSLYGESVTEAFF. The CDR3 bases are TGTGCCAGCAGCTTATATGGGGAGTCGGTCACTGAAGCTTTCTTT.

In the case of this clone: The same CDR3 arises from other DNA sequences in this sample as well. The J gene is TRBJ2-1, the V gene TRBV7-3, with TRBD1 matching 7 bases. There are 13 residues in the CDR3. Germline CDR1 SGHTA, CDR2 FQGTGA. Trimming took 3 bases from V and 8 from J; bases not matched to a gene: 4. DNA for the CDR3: TGTGCCAGCAGCTTGAACAGGGGCGATGAGCAGTTCTTC. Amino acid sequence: CASSLNRGDEQFF.

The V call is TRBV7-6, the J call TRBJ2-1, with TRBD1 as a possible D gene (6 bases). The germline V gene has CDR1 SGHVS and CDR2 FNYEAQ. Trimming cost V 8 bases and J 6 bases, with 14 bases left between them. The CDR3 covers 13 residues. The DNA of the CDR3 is TGTGCCAGCGGTTCCGGGACAACCAATGAGCAGTTCTTC. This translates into CASGSGTTNEQFF.

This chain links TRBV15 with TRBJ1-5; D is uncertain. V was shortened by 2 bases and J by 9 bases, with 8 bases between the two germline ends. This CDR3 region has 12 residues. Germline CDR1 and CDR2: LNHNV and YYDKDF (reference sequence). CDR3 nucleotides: TGTGCCACCAGCAGATCTCGGGGGCCCCAGCATTTT. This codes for CATSRSRGPQHF. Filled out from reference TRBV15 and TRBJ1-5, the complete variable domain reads DAMVIQNPRYQVTQFGKPVTLSCSQTLNHNVMYWYQQKSSQAPKLLFHYYDKDFNNEADTPDNFQSRRPNTSFCFLDIRSPGLGDTAMYLCATSRSRGPQHFGDGTRLSIL.

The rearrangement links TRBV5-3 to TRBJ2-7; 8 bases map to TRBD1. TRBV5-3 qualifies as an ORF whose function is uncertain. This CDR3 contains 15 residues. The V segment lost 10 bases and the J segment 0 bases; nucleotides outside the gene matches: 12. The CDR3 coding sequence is TGTGCCCCCCCCGGGTGGGACAGGACCTCCTACGAGCAGTACTTC. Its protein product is CAPPGWDRTSYEQYF.